This T cell receptor (beta chain) was captured in a study of Graves' ophthalmopathy and Graves' hyperthyroidism. Participants with hyperthyroidism, aged 18 to 65, were newly diagnosed with under 2 months' duration. Amplification targeted the TCR beta CDR3 regions, with RNA transcripts as the source material. First-round RT-PCR with HTBI primers preceded a second-round multiplex PCR. MiXCR was run by TCRdb on the multiplex PCR reads, yielding one entry per CDR3 protein. The data contain around 1.1 million distinct CDR3 sequences, roughly 35% of them singletons. V was pared by 5 bases and J by 7 bases, with 20 bases of the junction left unmatched. Germline V CDR1 and CDR2: LNHDA, SQIVND (reference sequence). The CDR3 totals 18 residues.

This receptor was obtained from an adult man with Graves' hyperthyroidism. The source material was peripheral blood or thyroid tissue (not recorded which). The V and J genes are TRBV19 and TRBJ1-2; 9 bases are a match to TRBD1. Written as DNA, the CDR3 is TGTGCCAGTAGTGAATGGGGGACAGGGACCAGGGAGCTCGGTGGCTACACCTTC. Its translation: CASSEWGTGTRELGGYTF.